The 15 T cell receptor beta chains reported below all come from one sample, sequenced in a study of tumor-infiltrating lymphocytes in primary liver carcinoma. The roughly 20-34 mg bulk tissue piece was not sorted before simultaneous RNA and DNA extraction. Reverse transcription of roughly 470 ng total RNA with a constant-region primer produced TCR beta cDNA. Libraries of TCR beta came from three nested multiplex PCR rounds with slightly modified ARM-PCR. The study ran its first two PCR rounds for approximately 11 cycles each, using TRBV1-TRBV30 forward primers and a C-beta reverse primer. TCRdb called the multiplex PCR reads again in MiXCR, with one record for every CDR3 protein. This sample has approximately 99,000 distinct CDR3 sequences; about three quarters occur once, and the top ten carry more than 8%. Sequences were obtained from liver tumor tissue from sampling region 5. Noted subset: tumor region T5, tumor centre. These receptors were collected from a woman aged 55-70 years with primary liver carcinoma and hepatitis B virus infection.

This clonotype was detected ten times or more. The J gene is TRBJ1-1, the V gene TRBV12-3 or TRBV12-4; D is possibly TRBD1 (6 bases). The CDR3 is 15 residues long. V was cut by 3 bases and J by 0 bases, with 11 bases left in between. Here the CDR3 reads CASSFGGQLNTEAFF. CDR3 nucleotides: TGTGCCAGCAGTTTTGGAGGACAGCTGAACACTGAAGCTTTCTTT.

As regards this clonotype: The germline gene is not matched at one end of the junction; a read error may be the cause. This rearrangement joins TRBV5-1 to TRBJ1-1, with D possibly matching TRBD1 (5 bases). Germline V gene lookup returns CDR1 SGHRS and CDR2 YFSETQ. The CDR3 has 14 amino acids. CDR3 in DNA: TGCGCCAGCGGCCACCAGCGGGGGAACACTGAAGTTTTCTTT. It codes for CASGHQRGNTEVFF.

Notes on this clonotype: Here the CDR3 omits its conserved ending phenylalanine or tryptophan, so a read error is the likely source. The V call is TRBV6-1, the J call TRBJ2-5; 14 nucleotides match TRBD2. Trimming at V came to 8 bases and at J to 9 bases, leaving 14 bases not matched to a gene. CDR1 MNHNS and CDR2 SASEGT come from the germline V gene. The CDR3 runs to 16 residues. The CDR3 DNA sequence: TGTGCCAGCTGTGGCCCAAGACTAGCGGGAGGGAGGGCCCAGTACCTC. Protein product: CASCGPRLAGGRAQYL.

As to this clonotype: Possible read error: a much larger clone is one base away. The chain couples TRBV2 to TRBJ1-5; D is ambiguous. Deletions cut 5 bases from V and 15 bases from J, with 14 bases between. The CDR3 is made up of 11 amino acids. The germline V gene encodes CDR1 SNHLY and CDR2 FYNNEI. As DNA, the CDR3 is TGTGCCAGCAGTCAGGAGGGTAAACGGCATTTT. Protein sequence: CASSQEGKRHF.

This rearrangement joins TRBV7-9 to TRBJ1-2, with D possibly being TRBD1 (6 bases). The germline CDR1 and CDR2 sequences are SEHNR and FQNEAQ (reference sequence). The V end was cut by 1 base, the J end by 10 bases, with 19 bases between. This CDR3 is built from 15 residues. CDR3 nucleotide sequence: TGTGCCAGCAGCTTAGGGATGGAGGGGGTGAGTGACTACACCTTC. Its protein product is CASSLGMEGVSDYTF.

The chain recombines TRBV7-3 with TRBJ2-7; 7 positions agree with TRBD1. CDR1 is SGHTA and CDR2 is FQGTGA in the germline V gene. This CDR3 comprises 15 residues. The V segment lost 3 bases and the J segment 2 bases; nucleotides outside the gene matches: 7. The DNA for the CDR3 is TGTGCCAGCAGCTTTAGTCCTGGGACAGCCTACGAGCAGTACTTC. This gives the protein CASSFSPGTAYEQYF. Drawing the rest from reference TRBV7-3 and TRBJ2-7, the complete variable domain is GAGVSQTPSNKVTEKGKYVELRCDPISGHTALYWYRQSLGQGPEFLIYFQGTGAADDSGLPNDRFFAVRPEGSVSTLKIQRTERGDSAVYLCASSFSPGTAYEQYFGPGTRLTVT.

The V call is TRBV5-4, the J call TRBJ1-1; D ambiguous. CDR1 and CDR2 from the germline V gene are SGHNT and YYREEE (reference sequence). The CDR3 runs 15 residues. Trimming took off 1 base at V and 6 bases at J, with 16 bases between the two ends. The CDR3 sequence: CASSLITLGDPEAFF. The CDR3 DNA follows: TGTGCCAGCAGCTTGATTACGTTGGGTGACCCTGAAGCTTTCTTT.

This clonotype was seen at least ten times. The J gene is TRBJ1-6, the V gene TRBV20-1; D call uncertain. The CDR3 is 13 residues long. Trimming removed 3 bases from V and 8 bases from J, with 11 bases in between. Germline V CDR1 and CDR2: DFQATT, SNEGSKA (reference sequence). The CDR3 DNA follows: TGCAGTGCTAGTCTATCCCCTTATTCACCCCTCCACTTT. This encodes CSASLSPYSPLHF.

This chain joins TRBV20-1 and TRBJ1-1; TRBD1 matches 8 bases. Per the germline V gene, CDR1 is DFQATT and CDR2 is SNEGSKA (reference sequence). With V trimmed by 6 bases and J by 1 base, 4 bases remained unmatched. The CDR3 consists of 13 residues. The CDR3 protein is CSAPGTGNTEAFF. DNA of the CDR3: TGCAGTGCCCCCGGGACAGGGAACACTGAAGCTTTCTTT.

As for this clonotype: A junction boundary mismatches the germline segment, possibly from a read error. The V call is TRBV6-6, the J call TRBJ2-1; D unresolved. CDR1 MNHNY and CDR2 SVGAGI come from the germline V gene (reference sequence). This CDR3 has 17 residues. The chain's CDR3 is CANSYTAVGSPYNEQFF. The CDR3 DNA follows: TGTGCCAACAGTTATACGGCAGTGGGCTCGCCCTACAATGAGCAGTTCTTC.

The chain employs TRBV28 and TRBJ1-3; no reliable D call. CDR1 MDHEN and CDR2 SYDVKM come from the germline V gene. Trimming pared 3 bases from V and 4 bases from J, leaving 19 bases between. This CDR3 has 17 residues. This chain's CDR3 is CASSFRRYGVEGNTIYF. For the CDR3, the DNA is TGTGCCAGCAGTTTTCGCCGATACGGGGTTGAAGGAAACACCATATATTTT.

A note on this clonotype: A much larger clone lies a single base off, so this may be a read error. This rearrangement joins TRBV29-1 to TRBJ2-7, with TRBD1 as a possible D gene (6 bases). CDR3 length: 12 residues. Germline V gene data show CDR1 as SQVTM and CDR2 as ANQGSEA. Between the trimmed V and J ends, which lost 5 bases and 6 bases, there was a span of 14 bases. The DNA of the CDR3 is TGCAGCGTTCCTAACAGGGATAGCGAGCAGTACTTC. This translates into CSVPNRDSEQYF.

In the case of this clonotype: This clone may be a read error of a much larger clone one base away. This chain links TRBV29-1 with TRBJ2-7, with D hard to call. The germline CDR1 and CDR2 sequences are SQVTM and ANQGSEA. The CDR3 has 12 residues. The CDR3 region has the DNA TGCGGCGTTGAAGATTCAGTTCAACTTGAGTACTTC. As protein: CGVEDSVQLEYF.

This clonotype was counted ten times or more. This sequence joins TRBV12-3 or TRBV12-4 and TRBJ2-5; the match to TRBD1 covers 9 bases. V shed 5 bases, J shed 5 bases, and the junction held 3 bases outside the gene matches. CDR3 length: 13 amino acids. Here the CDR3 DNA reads TGTGCCAGCAGTCGGGACAGGGCGGAGACCCAGTACTTC. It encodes CASSRDRAETQYF.

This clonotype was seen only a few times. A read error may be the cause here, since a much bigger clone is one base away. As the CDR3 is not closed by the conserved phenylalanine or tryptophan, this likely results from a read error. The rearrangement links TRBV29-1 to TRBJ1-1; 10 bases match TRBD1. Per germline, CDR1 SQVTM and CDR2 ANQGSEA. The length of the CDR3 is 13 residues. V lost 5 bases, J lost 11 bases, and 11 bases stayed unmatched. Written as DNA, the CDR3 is TGCAGCGTTCCGGCCGGGACAGGGGTTGCGGCTTTCTCT. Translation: CSVPAGTGVAAFS.